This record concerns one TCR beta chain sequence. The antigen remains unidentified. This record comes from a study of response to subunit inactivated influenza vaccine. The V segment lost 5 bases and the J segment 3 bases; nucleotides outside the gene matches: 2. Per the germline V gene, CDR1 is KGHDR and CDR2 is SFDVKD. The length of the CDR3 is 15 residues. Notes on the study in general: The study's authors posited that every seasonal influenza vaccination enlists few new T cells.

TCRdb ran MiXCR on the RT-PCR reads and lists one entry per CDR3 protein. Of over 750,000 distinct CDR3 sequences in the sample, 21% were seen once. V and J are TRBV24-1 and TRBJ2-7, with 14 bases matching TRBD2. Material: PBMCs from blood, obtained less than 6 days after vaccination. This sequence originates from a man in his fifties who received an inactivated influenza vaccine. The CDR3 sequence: CATSVGTSGSYEQYF. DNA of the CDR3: TGTGCCACCAGTGTTGGGACTAGCGGGAGCTACGAGCAGTACTTC.